These T cell receptor beta chains were read from a single sample in a study of graft-versus-host responses after intestinal transplantation. The repertoire was sequenced with immunoSEQ multiplex PCR; TCRdb's copy has only in-frame clones and lacks some. The sample includes about 80,000 clones, 80% to 95% of them seen just once. Sequencing used PBMCs, obtained 98 days after intestinal transplantation. These receptors all stem from a human patient who received an intestinal transplant, so some T cells may come from the graft donor. Both conserved end residues are part of each CDR3. A D gene is named only where the DNA matches it firmly. A clone size is listed for some rows: how often the clone was seen (once, few, many), or a class if it is expanded.

V	J	size	D	CDR3	DNA
TRBV21-1	TRBJ2-7	-	-	CASSKRGPGHTSYEQYF	TGTGCCAGCAGCAAAAGAGGTCCGGGACACACGTCCTACGAGCAGTACTTC
TRBV5-6	TRBJ2-2	-	-	CASSLEGYSGPTGELFF	TGTGCCAGCTCTCTGGAGGGTTACTCGGGACCCACCGGGGAGCTGTTTTTT
TRBV4-1	TRBJ2-3	-	TRBD1	CASSQGAEDTQYF	TGCGCCAGTAGTCAGGGGGCTGAAGATACGCAGTATTTT
TRBV28	TRBJ2-7	-	-	CASKHPGTLTYEQYF	TGTGCCAGTAAGCACCCCGGGACACTAACTTACGAGCAGTACTTC
TRBV5-4	TRBJ2-3	once	-	CASSLGTDNTDTQYF	TGTGCCAGCAGCTTAGGGACGGATAACACAGATACGCAGTATTTT
TRBV2	TRBJ2-1	-	TRBD2	CASSVLPLTSANNEQFF	TGTGCCAGCAGTGTTCTCCCTCTGACTAGCGCGAACAATGAGCAGTTCTTC
TRBV6-6	TRBJ1-5	-	TRBD1	CASREDRGAQPQHF	TGTGCCAGCAGAGAAGACAGGGGGGCTCAGCCCCAGCATTTT
TRBV2	TRBJ2-7	-	TRBD1	CASSAPGTGVYEQYF	TGTGCCAGCAGTGCTCCCGGGACAGGGGTTTATGAGCAGTACTTC
TRBV10-1	TRBJ2-3	-	TRBD2	CASSESRGGTDTQYF	TGCGCCAGCAGTGAGTCGCGGGGGGGCACAGATACGCAGTATTTT
TRBV7-2	TRBJ2-1	once	-	CASSPGGGGSQFF	TGTGCCAGCAGCCCTGGAGGAGGGGGATCTCAGTTCTTC